The text below deals with one T cell receptor beta chain. Per germline, CDR1 MNHNS and CDR2 SASEGT. This CDR3 is built from 14 residues. This sample was taken from a study of shared clonotypes between healthy human individuals. Study-level information: The study used three CD4 naive, three CD4 memory, two CD8 naive and one CD8 memory plate per donor.

Produced via immunoSEQ multiplex PCR; TCRdb's table is partial and in-frame only. The profile shows about 660,000 clones, roughly 70% of them singletons. This sequence joins TRBV6-1 and TRBJ2-5, with 9 nucleotides matching TRBD1. The DNA matches TRBJ2-7 better at its end, which makes the J call doubtful. This clonotype was obtained from a woman between 25 and 40 years old in good health. Sequenced input: memory CD4+ T cells sorted from blood. Documented subset: CD45RA-negative fraction. CDR3 nucleotides: TGTGCCAGCAGAGCCGGGACAGGGACCTACGAGCAGTACTTC. Protein: CASRAGTGTYEQYF.